The rows below give T cell receptor beta chains drawn from one sample of a study of technical replicates of blood from four donors. Produced via immunoSEQ multiplex PCR; TCRdb's table is partial and in-frame only. There are some 67,000 clones in the sample; roughly 98% occur only once, and over 0.15% lies in the top ten. The sample taken for sequencing was T cells isolated from PBMCs. These receptors were collected from a human donor in good health. Each CDR3 is given with its conserved first and last residue. Each record gives: clone size, V gene, J gene, D gene, CDR3 protein, CDR3 DNA. The D gene is left open where the match is weak. A row's size may be missing; if present it is once, few, many or a size class.

size: .
V: TRBV6-5
J: TRBJ2-3
D: .
CDR3: CASSYSNMDTQYF
DNA: TGTGCCAGCAGTTACTCTAACATGGATACGCAGTATTTT

size: .
V: TRBV11-2
J: TRBJ2-5
D: .
CDR3: CASSLVPDQETQYF
DNA: TGTGCCAGCAGCTTAGTTCCAGATCAAGAGACCCAGTACTTC

size: once
V: TRBV6-5
J: TRBJ2-7
D: .
CDR3: CASTHTSGEQYF
DNA: TGTGCCAGCACCCACACTTCGGGCGAGCAGTACTTC

size: .
V: TRBV9
J: TRBJ2-7
D: TRBD1
CDR3: CASSATGTGAAEQYF
DNA: TGTGCCAGCAGCGCAACCGGGACAGGGGCTGCCGAGCAGTACTTC

size: .
V: TRBV5-1
J: TRBJ2-5
D: TRBD2
CDR3: CASSTGLAGGDETQYF
DNA: TGCGCCAGCAGCACCGGACTAGCGGGAGGCGATGAGACCCAGTACTTC

size: .
V: TRBV20-1
J: TRBJ2-7
D: .
CDR3: CSATETYEQYF
DNA: TGCAGTGCTACCGAGACCTACGAGCAGTACTTC

size: .
V: TRBV30
J: TRBJ2-5
D: .
CDR3: CAWSKETQYF
DNA: TGTGCCTGGAGCAAAGAGACCCAGTACTTC

size: .
V: TRBV18
J: TRBJ1-2
D: .
CDR3: CASSPVSTDYGYTF
DNA: TGTGCCAGCTCACCAGTTTCGACAGACTATGGCTACACCTTC

size: once
V: TRBV6-6
J: TRBJ1-5
D: .
CDR3: CASSYKVAGQQPQHF
DNA: TGTGCCAGCAGTTACAAGGTGGCGGGTCAACAGCCCCAGCATTTT

size: .
V: TRBV6-5
J: TRBJ2-7
D: .
CDR3: CASSYSDSSYEQYF
DNA: TGTGCCAGCAGTTACTCGGACAGTTCCTACGAGCAGTACTTC

size: .
V: TRBV5-1
J: TRBJ2-7
D: .
CDR3: CASSLGQGYHEQYF
DNA: TGCGCCAGCAGCTTGGGTCAGGGGTACCACGAGCAGTACTTC

size: .
V: TRBV9
J: TRBJ2-7
D: TRBD2
CDR3: CASSVSTSGLAGAYEQYF
DNA: TGTGCCAGCAGCGTAAGTACGTCGGGACTAGCGGGAGCCTACGAGCAGTACTTC

size: .
V: TRBV4-1
J: TRBJ1-1
D: .
CDR3: CASSHPYRGGGTEAFF
DNA: TGCGCCAGCAGCCACCCCTATCGGGGGGGAGGCACTGAAGCTTTCTTT

size: .
V: TRBV5-1
J: TRBJ2-5
D: TRBD1
CDR3: CASSLRTGGVETQYF
DNA: TGCGCCAGCAGCTTAAGGACAGGGGGCGTGGAGACCCAGTACTTC

size: .
V: TRBV28
J: TRBJ1-5
D: TRBD1
CDR3: CASSFWLGQVVEGGQPQHF
DNA: TGTGCCAGCAGTTTCTGGTTGGGACAGGTCGTGGAAGGCGGACAGCCCCAGCATTTT

size: .
V: TRBV6-5
J: TRBJ1-2
D: .
CDR3: CASSEGQHFYGYTF
DNA: TGTGCCAGCAGTGAGGGACAACACTTCTATGGCTACACCTTC

size: .
V: TRBV28
J: TRBJ1-5
D: TRBD1
CDR3: CASTGQGGQPQHF
DNA: TGTGCCAGCACCGGACAGGGAGGTCAGCCCCAGCATTTT

size: .
V: TRBV2
J: TRBJ2-7
D: TRBD1
CDR3: CASRGQGVIYEQYF
DNA: TGTGCCAGCAGGGGACAGGGGGTCATTTACGAGCAGTACTTC

size: .
V: TRBV28
J: TRBJ2-7
D: .
CDR3: CASPSGSVSYEQYF
DNA: TGTGCCAGCCCTTCGGGTTCGGTATCCTACGAGCAGTACTTC

size: .
V: TRBV12-5
J: TRBJ2-1
D: .
CDR3: CATPRDWGGDEQFF
DNA: TGTGCTACCCCTCGGGATTGGGGGGGCGATGAGCAGTTCTTC

size: .
V: TRBV6-1
J: TRBJ2-5
D: .
CDR3: CASSAMYQETQYF
DNA: TGTGCCAGCAGTGCTATGTACCAAGAGACCCAGTACTTC

size: .
V: TRBV4-2
J: TRBJ2-2
D: .
CDR3: CASSQVGVNTGELFF
DNA: TGTGCCAGCAGCCAAGTGGGCGTGAACACCGGGGAGCTGTTTTTT

size: .
V: TRBV7-9
J: TRBJ1-1
D: .
CDR3: CASSFAGELSEAFF
DNA: TGTGCCAGCAGCTTCGCAGGGGAGTTGTCTGAAGCTTTCTTT

size: .
V: TRBV7-9
J: TRBJ2-1
D: .
CDR3: CASSFRVLNNEQFF
DNA: TGTGCCAGCAGCTTCAGGGTTCTCAACAATGAGCAGTTCTTC

size: .
V: TRBV6-6
J: TRBJ2-1
D: TRBD1
CDR3: CASRPDRGRGDNEQFF
DNA: TGTGCCAGCAGACCGGACAGGGGGAGAGGGGACAATGAGCAGTTCTTC

size: .
V: TRBV6-1
J: TRBJ2-7
D: .
CDR3: CASSEARARSYEQYF
DNA: TGTGCCAGCAGTGAAGCCAGGGCGCGCTCCTACGAGCAGTACTTC

size: .
V: TRBV28
J: TRBJ1-6
D: .
CDR3: CASHRGGGGNNSPLHF
DNA: TGTGCCAGCCACCGCGGCGGGGGGGGAAATAATTCACCCCTCCACTTT

size: .
V: TRBV6-1
J: TRBJ1-5
D: .
CDR3: CASSEQGDQPQHF
DNA: TGTGCCAGCAGTGAACAGGGCGATCAGCCCCAGCATTTT

size: .
V: TRBV27
J: TRBJ2-7
D: TRBD2
CDR3: CASSILLSGRAGEQYF
DNA: TGTGCCAGCAGTATCCTCCTTAGCGGGAGGGCCGGCGAGCAGTACTTC

size: .
V: TRBV6-5
J: TRBJ2-1
D: .
CDR3: CASSSDREVDEQFF
DNA: TGTGCCAGCAGCTCAGACAGGGAGGTCGATGAGCAGTTCTTC

size: .
V: TRBV5-1
J: TRBJ1-5
D: TRBD1
CDR3: CASSPGGGRFNSNQPQHF
DNA: TGCGCCAGCAGTCCTGGAGGGGGCAGGTTTAATAGCAATCAGCCCCAGCATTTT

size: once
V: TRBV20-1
J: TRBJ1-2
D: TRBD1
CDR3: CSATDRDGYTF
DNA: TGCAGTGCGACAGACAGGGATGGCTACACCTTC

size: .
V: TRBV13
J: TRBJ2-7
D: .
CDR3: CASSSLIGSSYEQYF
DNA: TGTGCCAGCAGCTCCCTAATCGGGAGCTCCTACGAGCAGTACTTC

size: .
V: TRBV30
J: TRBJ2-7
D: TRBD1
CDR3: CAWKQGYYEQYF
DNA: TGTGCCTGGAAACAGGGGTACTACGAGCAGTACTTC

size: .
V: TRBV7-9
J: TRBJ2-3
D: .
CDR3: CASSFSIPSTDTQYF
DNA: TGTGCCAGCAGCTTTAGTATCCCCAGCACAGATACGCAGTATTTT

size: .
V: TRBV10-1
J: TRBJ2-1
D: TRBD2
CDR3: CARPNPSGRAVINNEQFF
DNA: TGCGCCAGGCCTAACCCTAGCGGGAGGGCCGTGATTAACAATGAGCAGTTCTTC

size: .
V: TRBV5-1
J: TRBJ2-1
D: TRBD2
CDR3: CASSPGTSYIHEQFF
DNA: TGCGCCAGCAGCCCCGGGACTAGCTATATCCATGAGCAGTTCTTC

size: .
V: TRBV7-6
J: TRBJ1-3
D: TRBD1
CDR3: CASSTTGGSGNTIYF
DNA: TGTGCCAGCAGCACGACAGGGGGCTCTGGAAACACCATATATTTT

size: .
V: TRBV29-1
J: TRBJ2-3
D: .
CDR3: CSVVGPSGFLTDTQYF
DNA: TGCAGCGTTGTAGGCCCTTCAGGATTCCTCACAGATACGCAGTATTTT

size: .
V: TRBV28
J: TRBJ1-5
D: TRBD1
CDR3: CASSLPLWIDESGGNQPQHF
DNA: TGTGCCAGCAGTTTACCCCTCTGGATTGACGAATCAGGGGGAAATCAGCCCCAGCATTTT

size: once
V: TRBV5-4
J: TRBJ1-1
D: TRBD1
CDR3: CASSLSQGGTEAFF
DNA: TGTGCCAGCAGCTTGAGTCAGGGGGGCACTGAAGCTTTCTTT

size: .
V: TRBV6-5
J: TRBJ2-3
D: .
CDR3: CASSYGIADTQYF
DNA: TGTGCCAGCAGTTACGGCATTGCAGATACGCAGTATTTT

size: .
V: TRBV7-6
J: TRBJ2-4
D: .
CDR3: CASSLLRGKNIQYF
DNA: TGTGCCAGCAGCCTACTCCGGGGCAAAAACATTCAGTACTTC

size: .
V: TRBV7-9
J: TRBJ2-2
D: .
CDR3: CASSIRRPFGAGELFF
DNA: TGTGCCAGCAGCATAAGACGGCCATTCGGGGCCGGGGAGCTGTTTTTT

size: .
V: TRBV7-3
J: TRBJ2-5
D: TRBD2
CDR3: CASGVSGGRGETQYF
DNA: TGTGCCAGCGGAGTTAGCGGGGGTCGTGGAGAGACCCAGTACTTC

size: .
V: TRBV10-1
J: TRBJ2-7
D: .
CDR3: CASSEGGAPPYEQYF
DNA: TGCGCCAGCAGTGAGGGGGGGGCGCCTCCCTACGAGCAGTACTTC

size: .
V: TRBV13
J: TRBJ2-6
D: TRBD1
CDR3: CASSLGQGTVLTF
DNA: TGTGCCAGCAGCTTGGGACAGGGCACCGTCCTGACTTTC

size: .
V: TRBV27
J: TRBJ1-2
D: TRBD1
CDR3: CASGEPTGASGYTF
DNA: TGTGCCAGCGGGGAGCCGACAGGGGCCTCTGGCTACACCTTC

size: .
V: TRBV14
J: TRBJ2-7
D: .
CDR3: CASSPQGTPPYEQYF
DNA: TGTGCCAGCAGCCCGCAAGGGACACCTCCCTACGAGCAGTACTTC

size: once
V: TRBV11-2
J: TRBJ2-5
D: TRBD2
CDR3: CASSPLAGRETQYF
DNA: TGTGCCAGCAGCCCCCTAGCGGGACGGGAGACCCAGTACTTC

size: .
V: TRBV12-5
J: TRBJ2-3
D: .
CDR3: CASGLGIHITGNIPDTQYF
DNA: TGTGCTAGTGGTTTGGGAATACACATAACAGGGAACATCCCAGATACGCAGTATTTT